These 24 T cell receptor beta chains were all obtained from the same sample, sequenced in a study of cytomegalovirus exposure and HLA in healthy donors. The primer mix had 60 Vbeta and 13 Jbeta primers. Profiled with immunoSEQ multiplex PCR; TCRdb holds only in-frame clones, not every one. Found here are roughly 84,000 clones, approximately 79% of them singletons; the top ten hold roughly 12%. Sample: PBMCs. These receptors all stem from a human donor in good health.

V and J are TRBV6-5 and TRBJ1-6; no definite D call. CDR3 size: 16 residues. Trimming cost V 2 bases and J 7 bases, with 15 bases left between them. Germline CDR1 and CDR2: MNHEY and SVGAGI. The CDR3 protein is CASSYEGGRPNSPLHF. CDR3 in DNA: TGTGCCAGCAGTTACGAGGGAGGGAGGCCCAATTCACCCCTCCACTTT.

The J gene is TRBJ2-1, the V gene TRBV25-1; the D gene is possibly TRBD1 (6 bases). The CDR3 has 17 residues. Germline V gene lookup returns CDR1 MGHDK and CDR2 SYGVNS. Trimming cost V 5 bases and J 0 bases, with 17 bases left between them. The CDR3 loop reads CASSSRTASGSYNEQFF. CDR3 nucleotides: TGTGCCAGCAGTTCCCGGACAGCCTCGGGCTCCTACAATGAGCAGTTCTTC.

This rearrangement joins TRBV4-3 to TRBJ1-3; 7 nucleotides line up with TRBD1. The CDR3 extends over 13 amino acids. The J segment lost 11 bases and the V segment lost 3 bases, leaving 7 bases of the junction unmatched. Germline loops: CDR1 LGHNA, CDR2 YSLEER. The CDR3 reads CASSQDRFRAIYF. CDR3 DNA: TGCGCCAGCAGCCAGGACAGGTTCCGCGCCATATATTTT.

Note on this clone: The germline gene is not matched at one end of the junction; a read error may be the cause. The chain links TRBV5-6 to TRBJ1-1; D gene uncertain. The CDR3 extends over 14 amino acids. Germline V gives CDR1 SGHDT, CDR2 YYEEEE. CDR3 amino acids: CASSQFQLNPEAFF. The CDR3 coding sequence is TGTGCCAGCAGCCAGTTCCAGTTGAACCCTGAAGCTTTCTTT.

V and J are TRBV5-1 and TRBJ2-5; D is possibly TRBD2 (7 bases). CDR1 and CDR2 (germline): SGHRS, YFSETQ. The V and J ends lost 0 bases and 4 bases respectively, with 10 bases between them. CDR3 length: 14 residues. CDR3 coding DNA: TGCGCCAGCAGCTTGGGGCGGGGGCGAGAGACCCAGTACTTC. It specifies CASSLGRGRETQYF.

The chain is built from TRBV6-5 and TRBJ2-2; weak D call: TRBD2 (6 bases). Looked up from germline, CDR1 is MNHEY and CDR2 is SVGAGI. V gave up 6 bases and J gave up 1 base, with 12 bases separating them. This CDR3 comprises 15 residues. For the CDR3, the DNA is TGTGCCAGCAGCGACGGGGGATTGAACACCGGGGAGCTGTTTTTT. Protein: CASSDGGLNTGELFF.

V and J are TRBV5-8 and TRBJ2-5; 8 positions agree with TRBD2. CDR1 SGHTS and CDR2 YDEGEE come from the germline V gene. There are 14 residues in the CDR3. With 7 bases clipped from V and 1 base from J, the junction kept 6 bases outside the gene matches. CDR3 sequence (DNA): TGTGCCAGCGGGCCGGGAGGGGCCCAAGAGACCCAGTACTTC. Translating gives CASGPGGAQETQYF.

The chain uses TRBV4-1 and TRBJ2-2; unclear D gene. The CDR3 extends over 15 amino acids. The germline CDR1 and CDR2 sequences are MGHRA and YSYEKL. Trimming left V 0 bases short and J 1 base short, with 6 bases between. The CDR3 is CASSQDQRNTGELFF. The CDR3 DNA sequence: TGCGCCAGCAGCCAAGATCAGCGGAACACCGGGGAGCTGTTTTTT.

The gene calls are TRBV6-5 and TRBJ1-2; D remains unclear. Trimming shortened V by 2 bases and J by 0 bases, and 10 bases separated the two germline ends. Per the germline V gene, CDR1 is MNHEY and CDR2 is SVGAGI. This CDR3 comprises 15 residues. CDR3 residues: CASSYLGQANYGYTF. The CDR3 coding sequence is TGTGCCAGCAGTTACCTCGGTCAGGCTAACTATGGCTACACCTTC.

The chain carries TRBV5-5 and TRBJ2-7; TRBD1 agrees at 7 bases. Germline V gene lookup returns CDR1 SGHKS and CDR2 YYEKEE (reference sequence). This CDR3 spans 13 amino acids. V was pared by 5 bases and J by 0 bases, with 2 bases of the junction left unmatched. The CDR3 sequence is CASRGTDSYEQYF. CDR3 sequence (DNA): TGTGCCAGCAGAGGGACAGACTCCTACGAGCAGTACTTC. Using reference TRBV5-5 and TRBJ2-7 for the parts outside the CDR3, the full variable domain is DAGVTQSPTHLIKTRGQQVTLRCSPISGHKSVSWYQQVLGQGPQFIFQYYEKEERGRGNFPDRFSARQFPNYSSELNVNALLLGDSALYLCASRGTDSYEQYFGPGTRLTVT.

This clone was found a few times. J is TRBJ1-1 and V is TRBV6-6, with TRBD1 as a possible D gene (5 bases). CDR3 length: 14 amino acids. Germline values: CDR1 MNHNY, CDR2 SVGAGI (reference sequence). V was clipped by 0 bases and J by 1 base, with 6 bases between them. The CDR3 spells CASSYSQGNTEAFF. The CDR3 DNA reads TGTGCCAGCAGTTACTCCCAGGGGAACACTGAAGCTTTCTTT.

In this sample, this clone turned up once. V is TRBV30 and J is TRBJ2-1, with D possibly being TRBD1 (6 bases). Germline loops: CDR1 GTSNPN, CDR2 SVGIG (reference sequence). V was trimmed by 3 bases and J by 6 bases, leaving 27 bases between them. The CDR3 runs 18 residues. In DNA, the CDR3 is TGTGCCTGGAGGAGTAAGGGGGACCGACTCTCTCCGGGCAATGAGCAGTTCTTC. It translates to CAWRSKGDRLSPGNEQFF.

This clone has just a few counts. The V and J genes are TRBV11-2 and TRBJ2-1; D is possibly TRBD1 (5 bases). CDR3 size: 14 residues. The germline V and J ends were trimmed by 1 base and 10 bases, with 14 bases remaining between them. Per the germline V gene, CDR1 is SGHAT and CDR2 is FQNNGV. The DNA for the CDR3 is TGTGCCAGCAGCTTAGTCCCAGGGTATCAGGAGCAGTTCTTC. Its protein is CASSLVPGYQEQFF.

This clone has a handful of counts. This chain uses TRBV19 with TRBJ1-3; D may be TRBD1 (6 bases). The CDR3 has 16 amino acids. V was clipped by 6 bases and J by 0 bases, with 15 bases between them. Germline V CDR1 and CDR2: LNHDA, SQIVND (reference sequence). CDR3 DNA: TGTGCCAGTAGGACAGGACCCAACCTCTCTGGAAACACCATATATTTT. Its translation: CASRTGPNLSGNTIYF.

This chain connects TRBV6-5 to TRBJ2-7; no clear D. The CDR3 spans 16 residues. The V end lost 0 bases, the J end lost 2 bases, and 14 bases lay between the germline ends. Germline V gene lookup returns CDR1 MNHEY and CDR2 SVGAGI. This chain's CDR3 is CASSYSSEFRAYEQYF. The CDR3 DNA reads TGTGCCAGCAGTTACTCCTCTGAATTTCGGGCCTACGAGCAGTACTTC.

This clone was found a few times. The gene calls are TRBV5-4 and TRBJ2-1; 11 bases fit TRBD2. Germline trimming cut 0 bases from V and 8 bases from J; bases unmatched to any gene: 7. The V gene's germline CDR1 is SGHNT and CDR2 YYREEE (reference sequence). The CDR3 covers 16 residues. CDR3 sequence (DNA): TGTGCCAGCAGCTTGGGTAGCGGGGGGGTGTTCGATGAGCAGTTCTTC. Residues: CASSLGSGGVFDEQFF. The whole variable domain, remainder taken from reference TRBV5-4 and TRBJ2-1, is ETGVTQSPTHLIKTRGQQVTLRCSSQSGHNTVSWYQQALGQGPQFIFQYYREEENGRGNFPPRFSGLQFPNYSSELNVNALELDDSALYLCASSLGSGGVFDEQFFGPGTRLTVL.

The CDR3 loop is CASSQVGHYGETQYF. In nucleotides, the CDR3 is TGCGCCAGCAGCCAAGTTGGACACTACGGGGAGACCCAGTACTTC. This chain connects TRBV4-3 to TRBJ2-5; maybe TRBD1 (5 bases). The CDR3 is 15 amino acids. Germline V gene lookup returns CDR1 LGHNA and CDR2 YSLEER. The V end lost 1 base, the J end lost 5 bases, and 14 bases lay between the germline ends.

This rearrangement joins TRBV5-6 to TRBJ1-5; perhaps TRBD1 as D (5 bases). Between the trimmed V and J ends, which lost 0 bases and 1 base, there was a span of 11 bases. The CDR3 consists of 16 residues. Per germline, CDR1 SGHDT and CDR2 YYEEEE. CDR3 DNA: TGTGCCAGCAGCTTGGCCCCAGGGCTAAGCAATCAGCCCCAGCATTTT. It yields the protein CASSLAPGLSNQPQHF.

The chain combines TRBV27 with TRBJ1-5; D not certain. Germline CDR1 is MNHEY and CDR2 is SMNVEV (reference sequence). The CDR3 contains 15 residues. V lost 5 bases to trimming and J lost 2 bases, with 13 bases between them. The CDR3 loop reads CASSPLPVRNQPQHF. In nucleotides, the CDR3 is TGTGCCAGCAGTCCCCTCCCAGTTCGCAATCAGCCCCAGCATTTT.

V is TRBV7-9 and J is TRBJ2-3; tentative D call: TRBD1 (6 bases). In germline, CDR1 is SEHNR, CDR2 FQNEAQ (reference sequence). This CDR3 spans 17 amino acids. V lost 1 base, J lost 10 bases, and 24 bases lay in between. The CDR3 is CASSLVSGAISDRAQYF. As DNA, the CDR3 is TGTGCCAGCAGCTTAGTATCTGGTGCAATTTCGGACAGAGCGCAGTATTTT.

This clone was counted between two and nine times. The chain carries TRBV6-5 and TRBJ1-2; D may be TRBD1 (5 bases). Germline CDR1 is MNHEY and CDR2 is SVGAGI. V shed 6 bases and J shed 4 bases, with 18 bases lying between them. The CDR3 is 15 amino acids. This CDR3 reads CASSPQGGGPYGYTF. CDR3 nucleotides: TGTGCCAGCAGCCCGCAGGGCGGTGGCCCCTATGGCTACACCTTC.

This chain connects TRBV6-5 to TRBJ1-2; 9 nucleotides agree with TRBD1. This CDR3 has 15 amino acids. J lost 8 bases, V lost 6 bases, and 13 bases had no gene match. Germline CDR1 MNHEY, CDR2 SVGAGI. The CDR3 here is CASRDRDRALEGYTF. The CDR3 bases are TGTGCCAGCAGAGACCGGGACAGGGCGTTGGAGGGCTACACCTTC.

The chain carries TRBV5-1 and TRBJ2-5, with TRBD1 matching 8 bases. There are 15 residues in the CDR3. Per germline, CDR1 SGHRS and CDR2 YFSETQ. V was pared by 4 bases and J by 4 bases, with 9 bases of the junction left unmatched. This CDR3 reads CASSALTGARETQYF. The CDR3 DNA reads as TGCGCCAGCAGCGCCTTGACAGGGGCGAGAGAGACCCAGTACTTC.

The gene calls are TRBV15 and TRBJ2-1; 8 nucleotides line up with TRBD2. CDR1 is LNHNV, CDR2 YYDKDF, per germline (reference sequence). The CDR3 loop spans 14 amino acids. Germline trimming cut 1 base from V and 6 bases from J; bases unmatched to any gene: 2. The DNA of the CDR3 is TGTGCCACCAGCAGAGCGGGACTAGTCAATGAGCAGTTCTTC. Protein sequence: CATSRAGLVNEQFF.